This TCR beta chain was profiled in a study of shared clonotypes between healthy human individuals. Study results and limitations: In having few donors, the study represented limited genetic and exposure-history diversity. Relative to their counterparts shared across all four donors, non-shared clonotypes exhibited diminished generation probabilities.

There are a few counts of this clone. As yet, its antigen is unknown. The method was immunoSEQ multiplex PCR; TCRdb's version includes in-frame clones alone and lacks a portion of them. The table records about 770,000 clones, 55% to 75% of them present only once. The CDR3 consists of 14 residues. The germline gives CDR1 SEHNR, CDR2 FQNEAQ (reference sequence). Trimming shortened V by 4 bases and J by 0 bases, and 8 bases separated the two germline ends. The chain recombines TRBV7-9 with TRBJ2-3; TRBD2 is a possible D gene (6 bases). The source of this sequence is a woman in her thirties in good health. The specimen was memory CD4+ T cells sorted from blood. Subset denoted: CD45RA-negative fraction. This CDR3 is CASSYGGSTDTQYF. The CDR3 nucleotides read TGTGCCAGCAGCTACGGGGGAAGCACAGATACGCAGTATTTT.